This T cell receptor (beta chain) was identified in a study of T cell repertoires in cytomegalovirus infection. Overall study: Matching HLA type, along with CMV infection, was indicated by public TCR beta signatures.

Overall study results and limits: CMV-specific TCR beta clonotypes restricted by HLA-C dominated the ex vivo response. Identification of carriers of CMV plus the relevant HLA was achieved through cumulative public TCR beta family frequency.

TCRdb re-called the reads with MiXCR, one entry per CDR3 protein. The sample has 310,000 or so distinct CDR3 sequences, over 20% seen once. As concerns this clonotype: Its antigen remains unidentified.

Germline loops: CDR1 SQVTM, CDR2 ANQGSEA. Trimming removed 3 bases from V and 5 bases from J, with 13 bases in between. CDR3 length equals 13 residues. The sequenced sample consisted of PBMCs. This receptor was taken from a human donor in good health (CMV status not recorded). Some clones in this sample may be carry-over from other donors' samples. The chain couples TRBV29-1 to TRBJ1-2; D remains ambiguous. The CDR3 DNA follows: TGCAGCGTTGAGAGAGGAGGCAGATATGGCTACACCTTC. It translates to CSVERGGRYGYTF.